These 13 T cell receptor beta chains originate from one sample sequenced in a study of T cells in Graves' hyperthyroidism and ophthalmopathy. Regions amplified from RNA transcripts were the TCR beta CDR3 regions. TCR CDR3 regions were first amplified by RT-PCR with HTBI primers. From the multiplex PCR reads, TCRdb called clonotypes with MiXCR, one entry per CDR3 protein. The sample has 660,000 or so distinct CDR3 sequences; around 20% are singletons. The specimen sequenced was blood. The receptors stem from a man aged 25-45 years with Graves' ophthalmopathy.

The rearrangement links TRBV4-1 to TRBJ2-1, with 11 bases lining up with TRBD2. CDR1 MGHRA and CDR2 YSYEKL come from the germline V gene. The CDR3 totals 16 residues. V dropped 0 bases and J dropped 8; count of bases not matched to a gene: 6. CDR3 region: CASSQDTSGSLDEQFF. The DNA of the CDR3 is TGCGCCAGCAGCCAAGATACTAGCGGGAGCCTCGATGAGCAGTTCTTC.

This clonotype was recorded at least ten times. The chain uses TRBV5-1 and TRBJ1-1; the match to TRBD1 covers 7 bases. After removal of 6 bases from V and 4 bases from J, the junction contained 9 bases not matched to a gene. CDR1 SGHRS and CDR2 YFSETQ come from the germline V gene. This CDR3 is 14 amino acids long. The CDR3 here is CASTRDSGGTEAFF. CDR3 bases: TGCGCCAGCACCCGGGACAGTGGAGGCACTGAAGCTTTCTTT.

This clonotype was recorded at least ten times. The genes are TRBV28 and TRBJ2-7; no firm D call. CDR3 length equals 16 residues. Trimming pared 7 bases from V and 3 bases from J, leaving 22 bases between. Germline V gene sequence: CDR1 MDHEN, CDR2 SYDVKM. The CDR3 DNA is TGTGCCAGCAAGCCAGTGGCAATGACCGTAATCTACGAGCAGTACTTC. The encoded protein is CASKPVAMTVIYEQYF. Complete variable domain (other parts from reference TRBV28 and TRBJ2-7): DVKVTQSSRYLVKRTGEKVFLECVQDMDHENMFWYRQDPGLGLRLIYFSYDVKMKEKGDIPEGYSVSREKKERFSLILESASTNQTSMYLCASKPVAMTVIYEQYFGPGTRLTVT.

This clonotype has more than one count but fewer than ten. The chain has TRBV3-1 and TRBJ2-5, with a possible D match to TRBD2 (5 bases). The V gene lost 0 bases and the J gene lost 5 bases, with 13 bases spanning the gap. The CDR3 spans 15 residues. Per germline, CDR1 LGHDT and CDR2 YNNKEL (reference sequence). The CDR3 protein is CASSQDGQRRETQYF. In DNA form, the CDR3 reads TGTGCCAGCAGCCAAGACGGCCAGCGGCGGGAGACCCAGTACTTC.

The CDR3 here is CASSITGSYEQYF. The CDR3 DNA reads as TGTGCCAGTAGTATCACAGGGAGCTACGAGCAGTACTTC. The chain has TRBV19 and TRBJ2-7; TRBD1 might be the D (6 bases). Between the trimmed V and J ends, which lost 3 bases and 3 bases, there was a span of 9 bases. Per the germline V gene, CDR1 is LNHDA and CDR2 is SQIVND (reference sequence). This CDR3 has 13 residues.

This clonotype was detected a few times. V gene TRBV27 combines with J gene TRBJ2-1; D may be TRBD2 (5 bases). The CDR3 loop spans 12 amino acids. Germline V gene lookup returns CDR1 MNHEY and CDR2 SMNVEV (reference sequence). Trimming shortened V by 8 bases and J by 8 bases, and 13 bases separated the two germline ends. CDR3 in DNA: TGTGCCAGCGGACTCCTAGAGGATGAGCAGTTCTTC. This gives the protein CASGLLEDEQFF.

This clonotype has only a few counts. The J gene is TRBJ2-7, the V gene TRBV29-1, with D possibly being TRBD1 (8 bases). The CDR3 length is 15 residues. Trimming took 0 bases from V and 6 from J, leaving 18 bases between them. CDR1 is SQVTM, CDR2 ANQGSEA, per germline. CDR3 bases: TGCAGCGTTGAAGAGCTCGGACAGGGAGGGGGCGAGCAGTACTTC. Amino acids: CSVEELGQGGGEQYF.

The chain uses TRBV7-9 and TRBJ2-7; no definite D call. The CDR3 is 15 residues long. The V end was cut by 1 base, the J end by 3 bases, with 13 bases between. Per germline, CDR1 SEHNR and CDR2 FQNEAQ (reference sequence). As DNA, the CDR3 is TGTGCCAGCAGCTTAGGGATGGGCGTCGGCTACGAGCAGTACTTC. It yields the protein CASSLGMGVGYEQYF.

This clonotype has just a few counts. This chain uses TRBV20-1 with TRBJ1-5; D not certain. The ends were cut back, 6 bases at V and 6 bases at J, with 12 bases in the middle. CDR3 length equals 12 residues. The germline CDR1 and CDR2 sequences are DFQATT and SNEGSKA (reference sequence). The CDR3, as DNA: TGCAGTGCGTTGAATGTCGCTCAGCCCCAGCATTTT. Translated, it gives CSALNVAQPQHF.

The rearrangement uses TRBV5-5 and TRBJ2-1; TRBD2 matches 14 bases. V shed 5 bases, J shed 4 bases, and the junction held 8 bases outside the gene matches. This CDR3 region has 17 residues. Germline V gives CDR1 SGHKS, CDR2 YYEKEE (reference sequence). The CDR3 sequence is CASRIGGLAGVYNEQFF. The CDR3, as DNA: TGTGCCAGCAGGATCGGGGGACTAGCGGGAGTGTACAATGAGCAGTTCTTC.

The chain combines TRBV27 with TRBJ1-6; maybe TRBD1 (6 bases). V lost 3 bases, J lost 7 bases, and 13 bases lay in between. Germline assignment: CDR1 MNHEY and CDR2 SMNVEV (reference sequence). This CDR3 has 15 amino acids. In DNA form, the CDR3 reads TGTGCCAGCAGTTTTCAGGGGACGGCGAATTCACCCCTCCACTTT. Protein: CASSFQGTANSPLHF.

This clonotype was found a few times. J is TRBJ1-5 and V is TRBV24-1, with no clear D. The CDR3 loop spans 15 amino acids. Germline values: CDR1 KGHDR, CDR2 SFDVKD. CDR3 DNA: TGTGCAACCGGAGTCTCAGGAGAGAGCAATCAGCCCCAGCATTTT. This gives the protein CATGVSGESNQPQHF.

This chain uses TRBV10-3 with TRBJ1-5; D ambiguous. Germline V CDR1 and CDR2: ENHRY, SYGVKD. V was trimmed by 0 bases and J by 0 bases, leaving 9 bases between them. The CDR3 has 16 amino acids. CDR3 protein: CAISESGRNSNQPQHF. The CDR3 DNA follows: TGTGCCATCAGTGAGTCTGGCCGAAATAGCAATCAGCCCCAGCATTTT.